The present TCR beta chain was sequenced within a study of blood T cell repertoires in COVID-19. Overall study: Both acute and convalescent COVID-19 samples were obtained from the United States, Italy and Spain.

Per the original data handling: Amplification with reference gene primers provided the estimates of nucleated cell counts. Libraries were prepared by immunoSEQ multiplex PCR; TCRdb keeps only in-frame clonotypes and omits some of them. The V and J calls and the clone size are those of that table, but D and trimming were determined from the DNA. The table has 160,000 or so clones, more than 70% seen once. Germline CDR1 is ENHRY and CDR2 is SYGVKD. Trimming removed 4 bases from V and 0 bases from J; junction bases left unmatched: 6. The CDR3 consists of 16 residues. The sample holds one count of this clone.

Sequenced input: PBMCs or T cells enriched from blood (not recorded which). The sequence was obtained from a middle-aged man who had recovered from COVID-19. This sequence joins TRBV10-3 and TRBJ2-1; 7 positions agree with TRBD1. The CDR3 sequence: CAISAGQSSSYNEQFF. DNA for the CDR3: TGTGCCATCAGTGCGGGACAGTCTAGCTCCTACAATGAGCAGTTCTTC.